This T cell receptor (beta chain) emerged from a study of human CD8 memory T cell subsets. Sequencing libraries of TCR beta were made by UMI-labeled 5' RACE. TCRdb reprocessed the 5' RACE reads and reports one entry per CDR3 protein, with no DNA. Its clone listing holds roughly 9,300 distinct CDR3 sequences. This clonotype ranks as medium-sized (0.01 to 0.1%) in terms of frequency. TSTEM referred to stem-like memory CD8+ T cells, which were CCR7+ PD-1- TIGIT-. The PBMC were taken from buffy coats (from healthy donors). The study used negative magnetic separation to enrich total CD8+ T cells. The CDR3 runs to 14 residues.

V is TRBV12-3 or TRBV12-4 and J is TRBJ1-5. The origin of this receptor is a human donor in good health. The specimen was CD8+ stem-like memory T cells (TSCM and TCM) sorted from PBMCs. Subset given: stem-like memory CD8 T cells (TSTEM), CCR7+ PD-1- TIGIT-. CDR3 residues: CASSLNPRNQPQHF.